The TCR beta chain under discussion was sequenced for a study of metastatic and nonmetastatic thyroid tumors. About the research overall: Repertoires from blood and tumor or nodule tissue of malignant and benign thyroid patients were compared.

Per the authors' pipeline: Built for papillary thyroid cancer, a distant-metastasis classifier drew on CDR3 differences across clinicopathological groups. Through MiXCR, TCRdb re-clonotyped the PCR reads. The authors' filters were not applied to this entry. This table holds 80,000 to 85,000 clones, around 12% found once. The CDR3 totals 14 residues. Unmatched junction bases numbered 6, after V lost 3 bases and J lost 2 bases. Per germline, CDR1 DFQATT and CDR2 SNEGSKA (reference sequence). Study-wide findings and caveats: Significantly greater TCR beta diversity was reportedly found in malignant thyroid tumors than in benign nodules (in blood and tumor).

This clone was recorded at least ten times. Its specificity is unknown. Before thyroid surgery, none of the patients had received any treatment. J is TRBJ2-7 and V is TRBV20-1, with 8 bases that match TRBD1. This TCR was sampled from a female donor with papillary thyroid cancer or a benign thyroid nodule (not recorded which). Some clones in this sample may be carry-over from other donors' samples. Input material: tumor tissue. The CDR3 DNA reads TGCAGTGCTAGGCTGACAGGGGTCGCCTACGAGCAGTACTTC. As protein: CSARLTGVAYEQYF.